The clone carrying this T cell receptor (beta chain) was seen at least ten times. Its antigen is undetermined. Quantitative 5'-RACE with molecular barcodes produced the TCR beta libraries. TCRdb independently ran MiXCR on the 5' RACE reads; one entry per CDR3 protein. The sample shows around 430,000 distinct CDR3 sequences, under 20% of them seen only once. The sample is drawn from a study of CD8 T cells in ankylosing spondylitis. General study results and limits: There was a TCR beta motif, made of several highly homologous variants, that appeared characteristic of ankylosing spondylitis blood. Matched ankylosing spondylitis synovial fluid reportedly contained a significantly enriched population of disease-linked clones.

Input material: blood, either unsorted or a sorted T cell fraction (not recorded which). This receptor was obtained from a male donor with ankylosing spondylitis.

Written as DNA, the CDR3 is TGTGCCAGCAGGGTGACAGACTCTCTCCATGAGCAGTTCTTC. Amino acids: CASRVTDSLHEQFF. The genes are TRBV12-3 or TRBV12-4 and TRBJ2-1, with a tentative D call TRBD1 (5 bases). Trimming left V 6 bases short and J 8 bases short, with 17 bases between. The CDR3 length is 14 residues.